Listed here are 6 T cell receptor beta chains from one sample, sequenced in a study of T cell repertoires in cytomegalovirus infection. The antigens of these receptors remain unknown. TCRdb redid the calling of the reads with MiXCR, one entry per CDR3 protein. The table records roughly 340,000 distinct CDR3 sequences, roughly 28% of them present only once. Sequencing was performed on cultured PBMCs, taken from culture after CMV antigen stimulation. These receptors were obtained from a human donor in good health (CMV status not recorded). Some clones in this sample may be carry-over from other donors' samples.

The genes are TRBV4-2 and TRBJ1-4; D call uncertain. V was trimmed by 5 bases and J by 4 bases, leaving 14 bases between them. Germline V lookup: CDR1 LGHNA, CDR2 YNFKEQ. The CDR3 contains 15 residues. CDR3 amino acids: CASSSEAAVNEKLFF. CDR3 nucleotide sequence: TGTGCCAGCAGCTCGGAGGCGGCAGTTAATGAAAAACTGTTTTTT.

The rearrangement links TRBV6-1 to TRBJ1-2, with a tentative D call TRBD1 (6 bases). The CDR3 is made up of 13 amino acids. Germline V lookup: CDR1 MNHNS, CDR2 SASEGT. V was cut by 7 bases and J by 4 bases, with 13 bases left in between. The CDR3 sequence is CASKDTGRYGYTF. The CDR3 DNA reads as TGTGCCAGCAAGGACACAGGGCGCTATGGCTACACCTTC.

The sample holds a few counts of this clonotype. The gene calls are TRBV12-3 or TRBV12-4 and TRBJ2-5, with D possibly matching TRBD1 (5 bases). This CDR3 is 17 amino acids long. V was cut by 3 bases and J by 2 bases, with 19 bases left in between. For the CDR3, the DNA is TGTGCCAGCAGTTTCCTTCGTGGGGCAGGAAAGCAAGAGACCCAGTACTTC. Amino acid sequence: CASSFLRGAGKQETQYF.

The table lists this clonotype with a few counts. CDR3 region: CSANLLGYGYTF. CDR3 nucleotide sequence: TGCAGTGCTAACCTCTTAGGGTATGGCTACACCTTC. The rearrangement links TRBV20-1 to TRBJ1-2; no clear D. The V gene lost 4 bases and the J gene lost 5 bases, with 11 bases spanning the gap. Germline V CDR1 and CDR2: DFQATT, SNEGSKA (reference sequence). The CDR3 covers 12 residues.

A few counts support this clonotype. The CDR3 DNA reads as TGCGCCAGCACCTCAGGGCAGACATTACAAGAGACCCAGTACTTC. Protein: CASTSGQTLQETQYF. The chain combines TRBV5-1 with TRBJ2-5; D might be TRBD1 (5 bases). Germline V gene lookup returns CDR1 SGHRS and CDR2 YFSETQ. The CDR3 contains 15 residues. V lost 6 bases and J lost 2, with 17 bases in between.

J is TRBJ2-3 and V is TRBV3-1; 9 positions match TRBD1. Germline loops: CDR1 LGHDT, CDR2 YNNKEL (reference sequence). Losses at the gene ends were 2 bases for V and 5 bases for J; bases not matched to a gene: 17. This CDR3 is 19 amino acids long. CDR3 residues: CASSQFPLQRGQGQDTQYF. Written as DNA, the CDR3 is TGTGCCAGCAGCCAATTTCCACTTCAGCGAGGACAGGGGCAAGATACGCAGTATTTT.